This TCR beta chain appears in the sequencing data of a study of long-term antiretroviral therapy in people with HIV. Sequencing relied on immunoSEQ assay v3.0, run at survey level. Sequenced by immunoSEQ multiplex PCR; TCRdb stores in-frame clones only, minus some. The sample records 25,000 to 35,000 clones, about three quarters being singletons. Findings and limits, study-wide: CDR3 length ranges were narrower in HIV repertoires than in controls.

As concerns this clone: Antigen specificity is unknown.

This TCR was sampled from a woman aged 45-65 years with HIV. The specimen comprised unsorted PBMCs, sampled 3.1 years after starting antiretroviral therapy.

CDR3: CASSPPLRGARGTQYF. The CDR3, as DNA: TGTGCCAGCTCACCACCGCTACGGGGGGCTAGGGGGACCCAGTACTTC. This rearrangement joins TRBV18 to TRBJ2-5, with a possible D match to TRBD2 (7 bases). The CDR3 has 16 amino acids. V dropped 0 bases and J dropped 7 bases, with 18 bases sitting between them. Germline CDR1 is KGHSH and CDR2 is LQKENI.